One and the same sample provided the 29 T cell receptor beta chains below, sequenced in a study of response to subunit inactivated influenza vaccine. One entry per CDR3 protein, called by TCRdb with MiXCR from the RT-PCR reads. The sample includes just over 300,000 distinct CDR3 sequences, approximately 21% seen only once; the top ten take 10%. Sample: PBMCs from blood, taken 21 months after vaccination. These receptors all stem from a man between 45 and 75 years old who received an inactivated influenza vaccine.

The chain is built from TRBV7-2 and TRBJ2-1; maybe TRBD2 (6 bases). This CDR3 comprises 16 residues. With 7 bases removed from V and 0 bases from J, the gap between germline ends came to 16 bases. Germline lookup yields CDR1 SGHTA and CDR2 FQGNSA. CDR3 coding DNA: TGTGCCAGCACTGAGGCGGGGAAGATCTCCTACAATGAGCAGTTCTTC. Residues: CASTEAGKISYNEQFF.

The chain recombines TRBV5-1 with TRBJ1-6; TRBD1 might be the D (5 bases). Germline V CDR1 and CDR2: SGHRS, YFSETQ. This CDR3 spans 17 amino acids. V was clipped by 1 base and J by 9 bases, with 20 bases between them. The CDR3 DNA reads as TGCGCCAGCAGCTTGACTGGGGCGGGCAGGGTATCTTCACCCCTCCACTTT. Amino acid sequence: CASSLTGAGRVSSPLHF. The full variable domain, with the rest looked up from reference TRBV5-1 and TRBJ1-6, is KAGVTQTPRYLIKTRGQQVTLSCSPISGHRSVSWYQQTPGQGLQFLFEYFSETQRNKGNFPGRFSGRQFSNSRSEMNVSTLELGDSALYLCASSLTGAGRVSSPLHFGNGTRLTVT.

This CDR3 is CASSQDFRVDTDTQYF. For the CDR3, the DNA is TGCGCCAGCAGCCAAGATTTTCGAGTAGACACAGATACGCAGTATTTT. The rearrangement uses TRBV4-3 and TRBJ2-3; no definite D call. Trimming cost V 0 bases and J 2 bases, with 12 bases left between them. Germline values: CDR1 LGHNA, CDR2 YSLEER. The CDR3 totals 16 residues.

The chain links TRBV5-5 to TRBJ1-5, with a tentative D call TRBD1 (6 bases). CDR3 length: 15 amino acids. Germline CDR1 and CDR2: SGHKS and YYEKEE (reference sequence). The V end lost 2 bases, the J end lost 1 base, and 10 bases lay between the germline ends. The CDR3 DNA sequence: TGTGCCAGCAGCTTTCAGGGGTTCAGCAATCAGCCCCAGCATTTT. This codes for CASSFQGFSNQPQHF. Full variable domain (outside the CDR3, taken from reference TRBV5-5 and TRBJ1-5): DAGVTQSPTHLIKTRGQQVTLRCSPISGHKSVSWYQQVLGQGPQFIFQYYEKEERGRGNFPDRFSARQFPNYSSELNVNALLLGDSALYLCASSFQGFSNQPQHFGDGTRLSIL.

V gene TRBV7-2 combines with J gene TRBJ1-3, with 8 bases fitting TRBD1. CDR3 size: 15 residues. Germline loops: CDR1 SGHTA, CDR2 FQGNSA. V was pared by 6 bases and J by 4 bases, with 8 bases of the junction left unmatched. The CDR3 nucleotides read TGTGCCAGCAGACCAGGGGGCGCAGGAGGAAACACCATATATTTT. Its translation is CASRPGGAGGNTIYF.

This clonotype occurred a few times. J is TRBJ1-6 and V is TRBV28, with unresolved D. Per germline, CDR1 MDHEN and CDR2 SYDVKM. Trimming shortened V by 4 bases and J by 9 bases, and 19 bases separated the two germline ends. The CDR3 loop spans 16 amino acids. This CDR3 is CASSSHLMGRGSPLHF. The CDR3 DNA is TGTGCCAGCAGTTCACACTTAATGGGTCGGGGTTCACCCCTCCACTTT.

This clonotype occurred a few times. This chain links TRBV7-2 with TRBJ2-1, with 11 bases matching TRBD2. In germline, CDR1 is SGHTA, CDR2 FQGNSA. J gave up 7 bases and V 6 bases, and 11 bases lay outside the gene matches. CDR3 length: 16 amino acids. In DNA, the CDR3 is TGTGCCAGCAGTTCTTATACTAGCGGGAGTAAGAATGAGCAGTTCTTC. It is translated as CASSSYTSGSKNEQFF.

This clonotype was observed a few times. The J gene is TRBJ2-2, the V gene TRBV6-2 or TRBV6-3; 7 nucleotides agree with TRBD1. V trimming: 6 bases; J trimming: 4 bases; junction bases outside the gene matches: 5. The V gene's germline CDR1 is MNHEY and CDR2 SVGEGT. The CDR3 extends over 14 amino acids. The CDR3 loop reads CASRKTGSTGELFF. CDR3 nucleotides: TGTGCCAGCAGGAAGACAGGGTCCACCGGGGAGCTGTTTTTT.

The genes are TRBV4-1 and TRBJ2-1; D unclear. Germline CDR1 and CDR2: MGHRA and YSYEKL. The CDR3 spans 16 residues. V was pared by 1 base and J by 0 bases, with 10 bases between. For the CDR3, the DNA is TGCGCCAGCAGCCAAGGGTACGGGCTCTCCTACAATGAGCAGTTCTTC. Protein product: CASSQGYGLSYNEQFF.

Only a few counts were recorded for this clonotype. The V and J genes are TRBV7-9 and TRBJ1-1; possibly TRBD1 for D (6 bases). The V and J ends lost 5 bases and 5 bases respectively, with 15 bases between them. Germline lookup yields CDR1 SEHNR and CDR2 FQNEAQ (reference sequence). The CDR3 covers 14 residues. The CDR3 DNA is TGTGCCAGCAGCCCGGTGGGGGCGAAGACTGAAGCTTTCTTT. This codes for CASSPVGAKTEAFF.

This clonotype has a handful of counts. The V and J genes are TRBV6-2 or TRBV6-3 and TRBJ1-2; 10 positions match TRBD1. Germline-derived CDR1 and CDR2 are MNHEY and SVGEGT. Losses at the gene ends were 6 bases for V and 8 bases for J; bases not matched to a gene: 6. CDR3 size: 13 residues. In DNA, the CDR3 is TGTGCCAGCAGCGAGACAGGGGGCAGAGGCTACACCTTC. This gives the protein CASSETGGRGYTF.

This clonotype turned up a few times. V usage is TRBV7-2 and J usage is TRBJ1-2; a weak D match, TRBD1 (5 bases). V lost 0 bases, J lost 7 bases, and 18 bases lay in between. In germline, CDR1 is SGHTA, CDR2 FQGNSA. The CDR3 extends over 16 amino acids. CDR3 bases: TGTGCCAGCAGCTTAGCGGGGCGGGGAACTTTGGCTGGCTACACCTTC. Translated: CASSLAGRGTLAGYTF.

This clonotype has a handful of counts. This rearrangement joins TRBV5-1 to TRBJ1-2, with D possibly being TRBD1 (5 bases). Trimming removed 4 bases at V and 4 bases at J, with 14 bases between. Germline V gene data show CDR1 as SGHRS and CDR2 as YFSETQ. This CDR3 is built from 14 residues. The CDR3 DNA is TGCGCCAGCAGCGTGACCAGGGACGGCTATGGCTACACCTTC. It codes for CASSVTRDGYGYTF.

In this sample, this clonotype turned up many times. The chain has TRBV11-2 and TRBJ1-6, with D unresolved. Trimming stripped 1 base from V and 11 bases from J, with 18 bases between. Per the germline V gene, CDR1 is SGHAT and CDR2 is FQNNGV. The CDR3 covers 16 residues. In nucleotides, the CDR3 is TGTGCCAGCAGCTTAGTCTCCGGGCCGCGTCACCCACCCCTCCACTTT. This sequence encodes CASSLVSGPRHPPLHF. Using reference TRBV11-2 and TRBJ1-6 for the parts outside the CDR3, the full variable domain is EAGVAQSPRYKIIEKRQSVAFWCNPISGHATLYWYQQILGQGPKLLIQFQNNGVVDDSQLPKDRFSAERLKGVDSTLKIQPAKLEDSAVYLCASSLVSGPRHPPLHFGNGTRLTVT.

The chain has TRBV3-1 and TRBJ2-3; D remains unclear. Trimming pared 0 bases from V and 3 bases from J, leaving 1 base between. CDR3 length: 12 residues. CDR1 and CDR2 (germline): LGHDT, YNNKEL (reference sequence). CDR3 nucleotide sequence: TGTGCCAGCAGCCAAGAGACAGATACGCAGTATTTT. Translating it yields CASSQETDTQYF.

This clonotype was seen a few times. The V call is TRBV3-1, the J call TRBJ1-1, with 9 bases aligning to TRBD1. The junction had 25 bases not matched to a gene; V was cut back by 6 bases and J by 11 bases. The V gene's germline CDR1 is LGHDT and CDR2 YNNKEL (reference sequence). The CDR3 loop spans 18 amino acids. This chain's CDR3 is CASRMSGTGLNSGVVAFF. DNA of the CDR3: TGTGCCAGCAGGATGAGTGGGACAGGGCTCAATTCAGGGGTTGTTGCTTTCTTT.

This chain connects TRBV11-2 to TRBJ2-7; D unresolved. Germline loops: CDR1 SGHAT, CDR2 FQNNGV. V shed 1 base and J shed 8 bases, with 12 bases lying between them. This CDR3 comprises 13 residues. The CDR3 protein is CASSLAAVNKQYF. CDR3 nucleotide sequence: TGTGCCAGCAGCTTAGCCGCGGTTAATAAGCAGTACTTC. Filled out from reference TRBV11-2 and TRBJ2-7, the complete variable domain reads EAGVAQSPRYKIIEKRQSVAFWCNPISGHATLYWYQQILGQGPKLLIQFQNNGVVDDSQLPKDRFSAERLKGVDSTLKIQPAKLEDSAVYLCASSLAAVNKQYFGPGTRLTVT.

The genes are TRBV25-1 and TRBJ1-2; D not resolved. The V end lost 1 base, the J end lost 1 base, and 7 bases lay between the germline ends. CDR1 is MGHDK, CDR2 SYGVNS, per germline. This CDR3 is built from 14 residues. The DNA for the CDR3 is TGTGCCAGCAGTGAATTGTCGGTTAACTATGGCTACACCTTC. Protein sequence: CASSELSVNYGYTF.

The chain uses TRBV27 and TRBJ2-3; 7 bases match TRBD2. Germline V lookup: CDR1 MNHEY, CDR2 SMNVEV (reference sequence). J was trimmed by 2 bases and V by 5 bases; bases with no gene match: 7. The CDR3 consists of 15 residues. CDR3 coding DNA: TGTGCCAGCAGTCCCGCTAGCGGTTACACAGATACGCAGTATTTT. Translation gives CASSPASGYTDTQYF.

The CDR3, as DNA: TGTGCCAGCGTTGGGCAGGTTTCACCCCTCCACTTT. It is translated as CASVGQVSPLHF. V and J are TRBV28 and TRBJ1-6, with no clear D. Germline CDR1 reads MDHEN; CDR2 reads SYDVKM. V was cut by 8 bases and J by 9 bases, with 11 bases left in between. This CDR3 comprises 12 residues.

The chain employs TRBV12-3 or TRBV12-4 and TRBJ1-2; 10 bases agree with TRBD1. V was pared by 5 bases and J by 4 bases, with 7 bases of the junction left unmatched. The CDR3 is 15 amino acids. The CDR3 here is CASSPLGQGTYGYTF. CDR3 nucleotide sequence: TGTGCCAGCAGTCCATTGGGACAGGGGACCTATGGCTACACCTTC.

There are a few counts of this clonotype. This chain connects TRBV20-1 to TRBJ2-7, with 7 bases fitting TRBD2. J lost 2 bases, V lost 2 bases, and 3 bases had no gene match. CDR3 size: 13 residues. In germline, CDR1 is DFQATT, CDR2 SNEGSKA (reference sequence). Here the CDR3 reads CSARTSGTYEQYF. CDR3 nucleotides: TGCAGTGCTAGAACCAGCGGGACCTACGAGCAGTACTTC.

The chain has TRBV7-9 and TRBJ2-3; no firm D call. V shed 6 bases and J shed 5 bases, with 18 bases lying between them. Germline CDR1 SEHNR, CDR2 FQNEAQ (reference sequence). The CDR3 covers 15 residues. CDR3 sequence: CASRPKTPPGDTQYF. CDR3 DNA sequence: TGTGCCAGCAGACCGAAGACCCCCCCAGGAGATACGCAGTATTTT.

The chain has TRBV29-1 and TRBJ2-1; 8 nucleotides line up with TRBD1. V shed 6 bases and J 3 bases; nucleotides not matched to a gene: 4. Looked up from germline, CDR1 is SQVTM and CDR2 is ANQGSEA. This CDR3 comprises 13 residues. The CDR3, as DNA: TGCAGCGTACAGACAGGGGACTACAATGAGCAGTTCTTC. Amino acids: CSVQTGDYNEQFF.

This clonotype was seen only a few times. The V call is TRBV6-1, the J call TRBJ2-3; 10 positions match TRBD2. The CDR3 runs to 15 residues. CDR1 MNHNS and CDR2 SASEGT come from the germline V gene. Losses at the gene ends were 6 bases for V and 4 bases for J; bases not matched to a gene: 7. CDR3 sequence reads: CASSITSGISDTQYF. Written as DNA, the CDR3 is TGTGCCAGCAGCATAACTAGCGGGATATCAGATACGCAGTATTTT.

The V call is TRBV28, the J call TRBJ2-2, with D perhaps matching TRBD2 (7 bases). Germline assignment: CDR1 MDHEN and CDR2 SYDVKM. Trimming pared 8 bases from V and 3 bases from J, leaving 16 bases between. This CDR3 comprises 15 residues. The CDR3 loop is CASYPGGLDTGELFF. As DNA, the CDR3 is TGTGCCAGCTACCCGGGGGGCTTGGACACCGGGGAGCTGTTTTTT.

This clonotype was counted between two and nine times. J is TRBJ2-5 and V is TRBV7-6; D is perhaps TRBD1 (5 bases). This CDR3 spans 13 amino acids. Trimming cost V 5 bases and J 5 bases, with 12 bases left between them. Germline V gives CDR1 SGHVS, CDR2 FNYEAQ. CDR3 in amino acids: CASSPGFWETQYF. CDR3 DNA: TGTGCCAGCAGCCCAGGGTTTTGGGAGACCCAGTACTTC. Looking up the rest from reference TRBV7-6 and TRBJ2-5 gives the full variable domain: GAGVSQSPRYKVTKRGQDVALRCDPISGHVSLYWYRQALGQGPEFLTYFNYEAQQDKSGLPNDRFSAERPEGSISTLTIQRTEQRDSAMYRCASSPGFWETQYFGPGTRLLVL.

Only one count was recorded for this clonotype. This chain links TRBV6-1 with TRBJ2-1; D is possibly TRBD1 (6 bases). Germline-derived CDR1 and CDR2 are MNHNS and SASEGT. V was pared by 6 bases and J by 1 base, with 13 bases between. The CDR3 loop spans 15 amino acids. CDR3 sequence: CASRNTGTSYNEQFF. As DNA, the CDR3 is TGTGCCAGCAGGAACACCGGGACATCCTACAATGAGCAGTTCTTC.

This chain links TRBV4-1 with TRBJ2-2; 12 bases are a match to TRBD1. There are 15 residues in the CDR3. The germline gives CDR1 MGHRA, CDR2 YSYEKL. The junction had 1 base not matched to a gene; V was cut back by 8 bases and J by 0 bases. The CDR3 region has the DNA TGCGCCAGCGGGACAGGGGGCGCGAACACCGGGGAGCTGTTTTTT. Amino acid sequence: CASGTGGANTGELFF.